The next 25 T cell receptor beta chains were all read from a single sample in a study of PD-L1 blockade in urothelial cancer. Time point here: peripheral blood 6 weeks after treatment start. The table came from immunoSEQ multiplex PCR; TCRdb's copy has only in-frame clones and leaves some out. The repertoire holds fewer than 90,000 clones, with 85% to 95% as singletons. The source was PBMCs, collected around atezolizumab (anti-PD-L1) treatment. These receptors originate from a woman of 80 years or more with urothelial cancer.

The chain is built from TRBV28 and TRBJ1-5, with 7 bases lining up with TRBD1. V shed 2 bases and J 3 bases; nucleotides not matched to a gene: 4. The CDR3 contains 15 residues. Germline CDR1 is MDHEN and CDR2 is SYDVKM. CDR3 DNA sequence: TGTGCCAGCAGTTTAATAAGGGGGCCCAATCAGCCCCAGCATTTT. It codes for CASSLIRGPNQPQHF. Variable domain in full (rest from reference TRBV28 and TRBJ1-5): DVKVTQSSRYLVKRTGEKVFLECVQDMDHENMFWYRQDPGLGLRLIYFSYDVKMKEKGDIPEGYSVSREKKERFSLILESASTNQTSMYLCASSLIRGPNQPQHFGDGTRLSIL.

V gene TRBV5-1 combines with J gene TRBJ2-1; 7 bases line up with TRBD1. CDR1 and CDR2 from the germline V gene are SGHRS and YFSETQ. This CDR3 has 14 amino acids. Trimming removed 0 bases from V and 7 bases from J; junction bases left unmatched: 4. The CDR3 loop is CASSLGQGVNEQFF. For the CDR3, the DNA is TGCGCCAGCAGCTTGGGACAGGGTGTAAATGAGCAGTTCTTC.

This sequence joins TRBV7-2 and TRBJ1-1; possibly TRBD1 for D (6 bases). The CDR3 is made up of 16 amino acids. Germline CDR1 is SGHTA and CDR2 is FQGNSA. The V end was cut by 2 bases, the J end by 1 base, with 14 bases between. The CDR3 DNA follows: TGTGCCAGCAGCTTATACCAGGGGTTAGCGAACACTGAAGCTTTCTTT. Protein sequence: CASSLYQGLANTEAFF.

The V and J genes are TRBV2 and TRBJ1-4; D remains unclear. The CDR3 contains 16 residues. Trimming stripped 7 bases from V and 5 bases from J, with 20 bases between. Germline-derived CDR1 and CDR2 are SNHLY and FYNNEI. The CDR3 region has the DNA TGTGCCAGCACGAGGGCAGGCGGAATAATAAATGAAAAACTGTTTTTT. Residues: CASTRAGGIINEKLFF.

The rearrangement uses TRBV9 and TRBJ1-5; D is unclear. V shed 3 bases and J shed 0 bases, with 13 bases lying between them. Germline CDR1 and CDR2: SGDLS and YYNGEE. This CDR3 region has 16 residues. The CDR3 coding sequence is TGTGCCAGCAGCGCCGCTACAGATTTTAGCAATCAGCCCCAGCATTTT. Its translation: CASSAATDFSNQPQHF.

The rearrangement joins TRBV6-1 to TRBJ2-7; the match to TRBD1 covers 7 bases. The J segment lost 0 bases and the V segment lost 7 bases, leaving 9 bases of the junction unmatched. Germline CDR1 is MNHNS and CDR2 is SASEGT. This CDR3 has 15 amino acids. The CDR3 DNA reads TGTGCCAGCACTCGGTCCGGGACAGCCTCCTACGAGCAGTACTTC. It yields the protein CASTRSGTASYEQYF.

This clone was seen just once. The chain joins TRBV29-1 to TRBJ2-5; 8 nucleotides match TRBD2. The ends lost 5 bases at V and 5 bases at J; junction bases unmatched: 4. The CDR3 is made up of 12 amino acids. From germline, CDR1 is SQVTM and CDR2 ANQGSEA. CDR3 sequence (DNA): TGCAGCGTTACCCCTAGCGGGGAGACCCAGTACTTC. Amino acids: CSVTPSGETQYF.

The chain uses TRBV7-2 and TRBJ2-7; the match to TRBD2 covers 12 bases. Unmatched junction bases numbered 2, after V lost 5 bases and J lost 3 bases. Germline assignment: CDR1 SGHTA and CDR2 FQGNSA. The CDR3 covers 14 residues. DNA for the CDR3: TGTGCCAGCAGCCCGACTAGCGGGGGCTACGAGCAGTACTTC. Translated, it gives CASSPTSGGYEQYF.

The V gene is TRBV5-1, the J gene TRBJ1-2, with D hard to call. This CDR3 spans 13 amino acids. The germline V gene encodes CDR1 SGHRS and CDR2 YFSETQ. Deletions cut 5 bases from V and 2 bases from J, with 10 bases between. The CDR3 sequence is CASRVGGNYGYTF. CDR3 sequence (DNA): TGCGCCAGCAGGGTCGGAGGGAACTATGGCTACACCTTC.

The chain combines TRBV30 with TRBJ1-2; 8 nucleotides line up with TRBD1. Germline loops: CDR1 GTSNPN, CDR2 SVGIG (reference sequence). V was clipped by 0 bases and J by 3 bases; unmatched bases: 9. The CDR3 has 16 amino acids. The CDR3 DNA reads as TGTGCCTGGAGTGTGGGCAGGGGGCGAAAGGACTATGGCTACACCTTC. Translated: CAWSVGRGRKDYGYTF. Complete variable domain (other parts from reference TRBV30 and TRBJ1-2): SQTIHQWPATLVQPVGSPLSLECTVEGTSNPNLYWYRQAAGRGLQLLFYSVGIGQISSEVPQNLSASRPQDRQFILSSKKLLLSDSGFYLCAWSVGRGRKDYGYTFGSGTRLTVV.

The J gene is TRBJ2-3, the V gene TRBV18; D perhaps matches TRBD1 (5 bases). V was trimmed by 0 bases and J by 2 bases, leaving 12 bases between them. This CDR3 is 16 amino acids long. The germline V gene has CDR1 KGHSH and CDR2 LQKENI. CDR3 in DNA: TGTGCCAGCTCACCACCTGCAGGGCAACCCACAGATACGCAGTATTTT. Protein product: CASSPPAGQPTDTQYF.

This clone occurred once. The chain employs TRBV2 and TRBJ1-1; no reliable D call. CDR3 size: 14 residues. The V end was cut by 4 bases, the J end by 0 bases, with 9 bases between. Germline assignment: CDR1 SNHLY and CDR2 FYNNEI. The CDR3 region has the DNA TGTGCCAGCAGTGTCCAGGTCATGAACACTGAAGCTTTCTTT. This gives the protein CASSVQVMNTEAFF.

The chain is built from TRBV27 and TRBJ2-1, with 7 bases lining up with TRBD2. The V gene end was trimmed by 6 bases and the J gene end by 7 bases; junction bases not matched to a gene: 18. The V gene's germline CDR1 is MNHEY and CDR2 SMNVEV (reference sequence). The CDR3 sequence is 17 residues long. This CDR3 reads CASRLRASPGRGNEQFF. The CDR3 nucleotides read TGTGCCAGCAGACTAAGAGCATCGCCGGGGCGGGGGAATGAGCAGTTCTTC.

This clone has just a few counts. The CDR3 DNA reads as TGTGCCAGCAGCGCCGGGTTGTACGAGCAGTACTTC. Translation: CASSAGLYEQYF. The rearrangement links TRBV7-6 to TRBJ2-7; D unresolved. V dropped 5 bases and J dropped 4 bases, with 9 bases sitting between them. Germline CDR1 reads SGHVS; CDR2 reads FNYEAQ. The CDR3 is 12 amino acids.

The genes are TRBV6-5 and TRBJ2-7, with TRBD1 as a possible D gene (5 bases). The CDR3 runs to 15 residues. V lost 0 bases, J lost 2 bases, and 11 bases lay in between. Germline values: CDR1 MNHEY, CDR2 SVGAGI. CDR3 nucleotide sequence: TGTGCCAGCAGTTACTCGCAGGGTATCCCCTACGAGCAGTACTTC. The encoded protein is CASSYSQGIPYEQYF.

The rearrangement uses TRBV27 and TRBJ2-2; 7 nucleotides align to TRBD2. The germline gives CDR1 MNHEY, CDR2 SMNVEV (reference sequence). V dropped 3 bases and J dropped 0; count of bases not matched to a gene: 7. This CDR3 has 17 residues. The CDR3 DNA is TGTGCCAGCAGTTTGACTCTGGGGGGGGCGAACACCGGGGAGCTGTTTTTT. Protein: CASSLTLGGANTGELFF.

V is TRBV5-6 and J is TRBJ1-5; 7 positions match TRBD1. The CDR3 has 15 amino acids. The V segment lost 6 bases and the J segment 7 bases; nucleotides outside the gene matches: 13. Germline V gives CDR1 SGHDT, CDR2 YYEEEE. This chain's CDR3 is CASTYDGGGVQPQHF. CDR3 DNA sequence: TGTGCCAGCACCTACGACGGAGGGGGCGTCCAGCCCCAGCATTTT.

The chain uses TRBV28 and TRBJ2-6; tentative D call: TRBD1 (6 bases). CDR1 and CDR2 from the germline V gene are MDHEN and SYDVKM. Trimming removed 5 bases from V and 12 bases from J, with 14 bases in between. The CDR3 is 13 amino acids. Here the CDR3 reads CASSKGHLSVLTF. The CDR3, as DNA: TGTGCCAGCAGTAAGGGACACCTCAGCGTCCTGACTTTC.

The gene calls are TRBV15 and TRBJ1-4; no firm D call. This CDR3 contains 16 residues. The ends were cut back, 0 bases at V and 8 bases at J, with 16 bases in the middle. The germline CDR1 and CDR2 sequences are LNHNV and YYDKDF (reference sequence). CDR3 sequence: CATSRDGVGGQEKLFF. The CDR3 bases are TGTGCCACCAGCAGAGATGGGGTGGGAGGGCAAGAAAAACTGTTTTTT.

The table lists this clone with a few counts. CDR3 amino acids: CASSLDLTGTGNTIYF. The CDR3 region has the DNA TGCGCCAGCAGCTTGGACCTCACAGGGACGGGAAACACCATATATTTT. This chain uses TRBV5-1 with TRBJ1-3; D may be TRBD1 (6 bases). With 0 bases removed from V and 4 bases from J, the gap between germline ends came to 14 bases. Germline assignment: CDR1 SGHRS and CDR2 YFSETQ. This CDR3 contains 16 residues.

The CDR3 reads CASSSRLAAYNEQFF. The CDR3 DNA reads as TGTGCCAGCAGCTCCCGACTAGCGGCCTACAATGAGCAGTTCTTC. V gene TRBV13 combines with J gene TRBJ2-1; 9 bases are shared with TRBD2. After removal of 4 bases from V and 2 bases from J, the junction contained 3 bases not matched to a gene. This CDR3 has 15 residues. Germline V gene sequence: CDR1 PRHDT, CDR2 FYEKMQ (reference sequence).

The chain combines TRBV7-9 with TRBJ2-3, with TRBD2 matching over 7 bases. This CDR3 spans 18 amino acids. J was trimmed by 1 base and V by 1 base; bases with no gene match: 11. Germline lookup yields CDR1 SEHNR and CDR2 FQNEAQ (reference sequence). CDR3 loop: CASSLGPSSGIGTDTQYF. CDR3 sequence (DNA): TGTGCCAGCAGCTTAGGTCCATCCAGCGGGATCGGCACAGATACGCAGTATTTT.

The DNA for the CDR3 is TGCGCCAGCAGGGACCGGGACAGGAGGAACACTGAAGCTTTCTTT. This codes for CASRDRDRRNTEAFF. This sequence joins TRBV5-1 and TRBJ1-1; 8 bases fit TRBD1. V lost 5 bases to trimming and J lost 1 base; unmatched junction nucleotides: 7. There are 15 residues in the CDR3. Per the germline V gene, CDR1 is SGHRS and CDR2 is YFSETQ.

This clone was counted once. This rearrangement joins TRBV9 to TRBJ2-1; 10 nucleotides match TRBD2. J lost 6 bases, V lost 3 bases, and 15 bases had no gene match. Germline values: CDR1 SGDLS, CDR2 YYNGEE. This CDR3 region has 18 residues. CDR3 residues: CASSDPGLAHWGGNEQFF. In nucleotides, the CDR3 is TGTGCCAGCAGCGACCCGGGACTAGCGCACTGGGGGGGCAATGAGCAGTTCTTC. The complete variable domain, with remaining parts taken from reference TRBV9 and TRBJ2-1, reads DSGVTQTPKHLITATGQRVTLRCSPRSGDLSVYWYQQSLDQGLQFLIQYYNGEERAKGNILERFSAQQFPDLHSELNLSSLELGDSALYFCASSDPGLAHWGGNEQFFGPGTRLTVL.

CDR3 sequence (DNA): TGTGCCAGCAGCCAAGAGTCCCTAGCGGGAGGTTACAATGAGCAGTTCTTC. As protein: CASSQESLAGGYNEQFF. This sequence joins TRBV4-2 and TRBJ2-1, with 11 bases identical to TRBD2. The ends lost 0 bases at V and 4 bases at J; junction bases unmatched: 5. The CDR3 sequence is 17 residues long. Germline V gene lookup returns CDR1 LGHNA and CDR2 YNFKEQ.